Here is one T cell receptor beta chain with its context. The antigen remains undetermined. The junction departs from the called germline gene at one end, perhaps through a read error. This entry comes from a study of shared clonotypes between healthy human individuals. CDR1 is DFQATT, CDR2 SNEGSKA, per germline (reference sequence). The CDR3 extends over 11 amino acids. Selected positively for CCR7 and CD45RO-negative, naive CD8 cells excluded terminally differentiated effector memory CD45RA+ cells. Measured with immunoSEQ multiplex PCR; TCRdb has only the in-frame clones, and not every one. The sample contains about 2 million clones, 85% to 95% of which appear only once. Overall study findings and caveats: The researchers took only blood, and tissue repertoires probably look different. Larger estimated richness was generally recorded for naive subsets relative to memory subsets. Compared with clonotypes that all four donors shared, non-shared clonotypes had lower generation probabilities.

The sequence was collected from a young man in good health. Source material: naive CD8+ T cells sorted from blood. The chain uses TRBV20-1 and TRBJ2-5, with 7 bases fitting TRBD2. The CDR3 coding sequence is TGCAGTGCTAGAGAGGGGGGGATACACAACTTC. Its translation: CSAREGGIHNF.